This T cell receptor (beta chain) originates from a study of T-cell memory formation after mild COVID-19. Study conclusions and caveats: Memory cells collected pre-infection included some clones that later responded, suggesting cross-reactive memory joined.

The CDR3 is 13 amino acids. Germline V CDR1 and CDR2: LNHNV, YYDKDF (reference sequence). TCRdb independently ran MiXCR on the 5' RACE reads; one entry per CDR3 protein. The sample consists of 90,000 to 120,000 distinct CDR3 sequences, roughly 10% of them appearing once. With respect to this clonotype: The antigen remains unidentified. The junction departs from the called germline gene at one end, perhaps through a read error.

Specimen: PBMCs or a T cell subset sorted from them (not recorded which). The sequence derives from a man aged 18 to 35 who had mild COVID-19 (a few samples of this study predate the infection). Cell type and time point are not known. This chain joins TRBV15 and TRBJ1-3; D is undetermined. The CDR3 loop reads CATRRGSGNTIYF. The CDR3 DNA follows: TGTGCCACCAGGAGAGGCTCTGGAAACACCATATATTTT.